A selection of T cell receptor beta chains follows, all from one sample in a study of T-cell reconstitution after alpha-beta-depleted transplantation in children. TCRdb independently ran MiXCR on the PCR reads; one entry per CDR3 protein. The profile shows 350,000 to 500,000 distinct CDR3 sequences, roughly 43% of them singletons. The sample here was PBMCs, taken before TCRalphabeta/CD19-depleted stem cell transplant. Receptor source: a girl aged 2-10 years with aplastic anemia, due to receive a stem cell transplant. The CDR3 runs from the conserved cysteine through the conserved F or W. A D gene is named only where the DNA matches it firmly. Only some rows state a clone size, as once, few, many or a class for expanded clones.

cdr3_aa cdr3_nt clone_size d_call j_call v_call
CSVEDRWGTEAFF TGCAGCGTTGAAGATCGCTGGGGCACTGAAGCTTTCTTT many . TRBJ1-1 TRBV29-1
CASSQARWNEQFF TGTGCCAGCAGCCAAGCTAGGTGGAATGAGCAGTTCTTC . . TRBJ2-1 TRBV14
CASSLTSWPYGYTF TGTGCCAGCAGTTTAACATCTTGGCCATATGGCTACACCTTC . . TRBJ1-2 TRBV12-3/TRBV12-4
CSVEGSGVVETQYF TGCAGCGTTGAAGGATCGGGGGTCGTGGAGACCCAGTACTTC . . TRBJ2-5 TRBV29-1
CASSSYRENTEAFF TGTGCCAGCAGCTCGTACAGGGAGAACACTGAAGCTTTCTTT . . TRBJ1-1 TRBV5-5
CSVVSSSGRAGRSTDTQYF TGCAGTGTAGTTTCGTCTAGCGGGAGGGCAGGTCGTAGCACAGATACGCAGTATTTT . TRBD2 TRBJ2-3 TRBV20-1
CASSLGRNYEQYF TGTGCCAGCAGCCTCGGACGGAACTACGAGCAGTACTTC many . TRBJ2-7 TRBV3-1
CASSPFRASNEQFF TGTGCCAGCTCACCCTTCCGGGCATCCAATGAGCAGTTCTTC many . TRBJ2-1 TRBV18
CASSSQGMYTEAFF TGTGCCAGCAGTTCCCAGGGGATGTACACTGAAGCTTTCTTT many . TRBJ1-1 TRBV12-3/TRBV12-4
CASSPGLAAHSGKTQYF TGTGCCAGCAGCCCCGGACTAGCGGCACACTCGGGAAAGACCCAGTACTTC . TRBD2 TRBJ2-5 TRBV7-6
CASSLIGGPQNIQYF TGTGCCAGCAGCTTAATCGGGGGGCCTCAAAACATTCAGTACTTC . . TRBJ2-4 TRBV7-2
CASSLPPPVENTGELFF TGCGCCAGCAGCTTACCTCCCCCAGTGGAAAACACCGGGGAGCTGTTTTTT . . TRBJ2-2 TRBV5-1
CSARGGVGTAENNEQFF TGCAGTGCTAGAGGGGGTGTGGGGACAGCCGAGAACAATGAGCAGTTCTTC . TRBD1 TRBJ2-1 TRBV20-1
CASSLEGAGANVLTF TGCGCCAGCAGCTTGGAGGGGGCTGGGGCCAACGTCCTGACTTTC many . TRBJ2-6 TRBV5-1
CSASPSGRYEQFF TGCAGTGCTAGTCCTAGCGGGAGATATGAGCAGTTCTTC many TRBD2 TRBJ2-1 TRBV20-1
CSVEPGAGETQYF TGCAGCGTTGAACCGGGGGCGGGAGAGACCCAGTACTTC . . TRBJ2-5 TRBV29-1
CSARTSGTRNSYNEQFF TGCAGTGCAAGGACTAGCGGGACACGAAACTCCTACAATGAGCAGTTCTTC . TRBD2 TRBJ2-1 TRBV20-1
CASSPPGQGSEQYF TGTGCCAGCTCACCACCAGGGCAGGGAAGCGAGCAGTACTTC . . TRBJ2-7 TRBV18
CASSFEGQGETQYF TGTGCCAGCAGCTTTGAGGGACAGGGAGAGACCCAGTACTTC . TRBD1 TRBJ2-5 TRBV7-9
CASSLQGQGPYEQYF TGCGCCAGCAGCCTGCAGGGACAGGGGCCCTACGAGCAGTACTTC once TRBD1 TRBJ2-7 TRBV5-1
CAWSVHGGPTDTQYF TGTGCCTGGAGTGTCCACGGAGGGCCCACAGATACGCAGTATTTT . . TRBJ2-3 TRBV30
CASSPKDRVKGSPLHF TGTGCCAGCAGTCCTAAGGACAGGGTGAAAGGATCACCCCTCCACTTT few TRBD1 TRBJ1-6 TRBV12-3/TRBV12-4
CASSFNSQMGETQYF TGCGCCAGCAGCTTTAACAGCCAAATGGGAGAGACCCAGTACTTC . . TRBJ2-5 TRBV5-1
CASSVRAPGSETQYF TGCGCCAGCAGCGTCCGGGCCCCGGGGTCGGAGACCCAGTACTTC . . TRBJ2-5 TRBV5-1
CAISEVTGMNTGELFF TGTGCCATCAGTGAGGTAACGGGAATGAACACCGGGGAGCTGTTTTTT many . TRBJ2-2 TRBV10-3
CASSMGLSQPQHF TGTGCCAGTAGTATGGGACTCTCTCAGCCCCAGCATTTT . . TRBJ1-5 TRBV19
CASSSRRVHNEQFF TGTGCCAGCAGCTCTAGGAGGGTCCACAATGAGCAGTTCTTC many . TRBJ2-1 TRBV7-2
CASSFDNSGVWEQYF TGTGCCAGCAGCTTCGACAATTCGGGAGTGTGGGAGCAGTACTTC once . TRBJ2-7 TRBV7-2
CSASGRGLNEQFF TGCAGTGCTAGCGGGAGAGGCCTAAATGAGCAGTTCTTC . . TRBJ2-1 TRBV20-1
CASSPLGGSSGNTIYF TGTGCCAGCAGTCCCTTGGGAGGTTCGTCTGGAAACACCATATATTTT . . TRBJ1-3 TRBV27
CASSRDRVYNEQFF TGTGCCAGCAGCCGGGACAGGGTCTACAATGAGCAGTTCTTC many TRBD1 TRBJ2-1 TRBV6-1
CSAAVPSSTDTQYF TGCAGTGCTGCTGTACCTTCGAGCACAGATACGCAGTATTTT . . TRBJ2-3 TRBV20-1
CASSFDVGGSNEQFF TGTGCCAGCAGCTTCGATGTCGGTGGGAGCAATGAGCAGTTCTTC few . TRBJ2-1 TRBV7-2
CASSPGQGGDTGELFF TGCGCCAGCAGCCCCGGACAGGGAGGTGACACCGGGGAGCTGTTTTTT . TRBD1 TRBJ2-2 TRBV5-1
CSARDEGDHPLYEQYF TGCAGTGCTAGAGATGAGGGAGATCACCCACTTTACGAGCAGTACTTC few . TRBJ2-7 TRBV20-1
CSALRTGRNIQYF TGCAGTGCCCTCAGGACAGGGAGAAACATTCAGTACTTC . TRBD1 TRBJ2-4 TRBV20-1
CASSLTGRDWSSYEQYF TGTGCCAGCAGCCTGACTGGTAGGGACTGGAGCTCCTACGAGCAGTACTTC few . TRBJ2-7 TRBV3-1
CSVRRTDTQYF TGCAGCGTTCGGAGAACAGATACGCAGTATTTT . . TRBJ2-3 TRBV29-1
CASSLVSGSSYNEQFF TGTGCCAGCAGTTTGGTCAGCGGGAGCTCCTACAATGAGCAGTTCTTC . TRBD2 TRBJ2-1 TRBV28
CANSSQYPGGNTIYF TGTGCCAACAGTTCTCAATACCCTGGAGGAAACACCATATATTTT . . TRBJ1-3 TRBV28
CASSLEVLGGAGELFF TGTGCCAGCAGCTTGGAGGTTTTAGGCGGAGCCGGGGAGCTGTTTTTT many . TRBJ2-2 TRBV5-8
CASSLGGRSSYEQYF TGCGCCAGCAGCTTAGGCGGCAGGAGCTCCTACGAGCAGTACTTC few . TRBJ2-7 TRBV5-1
CASSSLDRTDTQYF TGTGCCAGCAGTTCCTTGGACAGAACAGATACGCAGTATTTT once . TRBJ2-3 TRBV28